This entry lists 3 T cell receptor beta chains sequenced from one sample in a study of cytomegalovirus exposure and HLA in healthy donors. PCR involved 60 Vbeta and 13 Jbeta primers. Profiling relied on immunoSEQ multiplex PCR, and the TCRdb table lists in-frame clones only, not all of them. The sample contains about 160,000 clones, over 75% of which appear only once. The sequencing sample was made of PBMCs. The receptors were gathered from a woman younger than 45 in good health and CMV-seronegative.

The chain recombines TRBV7-9 with TRBJ2-1; D is possibly TRBD1 (6 bases). CDR3 size: 15 residues. CDR1 and CDR2 (germline): SEHNR, FQNEAQ (reference sequence). V was cut by 2 bases and J by 5 bases, with 13 bases left in between. The CDR3 spells CASSLPSDRNNEQFF. The CDR3 DNA sequence: TGTGCCAGCAGCTTACCCTCGGACAGAAACAATGAGCAGTTCTTC.

CDR3 DNA: TGTGCCAGCAGTTTTAACAGGGGAGGCTCCTACGAGCAGTACTTC. This sequence encodes CASSFNRGGSYEQYF. The rearrangement joins TRBV28 to TRBJ2-7; maybe TRBD1 (7 bases). The V end lost 3 bases, the J end lost 0 bases, and 12 bases lay between the germline ends. Germline CDR1 is MDHEN and CDR2 is SYDVKM. The CDR3 covers 15 residues.

The J gene is TRBJ2-7, the V gene TRBV2; 8 bases line up with TRBD2. The CDR3 has 14 amino acids. Germline assignment: CDR1 SNHLY and CDR2 FYNNEI. The junction had 3 bases not matched to a gene; V was cut back by 3 bases and J by 2 bases. As DNA, the CDR3 is TGTGCCAGCAGTGAGGGGACTAGGGCCTACGAGCAGTACTTC. Translation gives CASSEGTRAYEQYF.